These 10 T cell receptor beta chains were all obtained from the same sample, sequenced in a study of T cell responses to AZD1222 COVID-19 vaccine. The repertoire was sequenced with immunoSEQ multiplex PCR; TCRdb's copy has only in-frame clones and lacks some. Among fewer than 120,000 clones, nearly 90% were seen once, and the ten largest hold 3.2%. The specimen was peripheral blood, collected on day 0 of AZD1222 vaccination. The receptors stem from an adult in good health.

The chain has TRBV6-5 and TRBJ1-4; TRBD1 matches at 8 bases. With 4 bases clipped from V and 6 bases from J, the junction kept 7 bases outside the gene matches. The CDR3 length is 15 residues. Per germline, CDR1 MNHEY and CDR2 SVGAGI. The CDR3 DNA reads TGTGCCAGCAGTTCAACAGGGGGTGGTGATGAAAAACTGTTTTTT. Translating it yields CASSSTGGGDEKLFF.

This clone appeared once. This sequence joins TRBV7-3 and TRBJ1-1; TRBD1 might be the D (5 bases). Germline V gene data show CDR1 as SGHTA and CDR2 as FQGTGA. V gave up 5 bases and J gave up 1 base, with 11 bases separating them. CDR3 length: 14 residues. CDR3 protein: CASSRTGGNTEAFF. CDR3 coding DNA: TGTGCCAGCAGCCGAACTGGGGGGAACACTGAAGCTTTCTTT.

This chain connects TRBV2 to TRBJ1-4; D unclear. Germline CDR1 reads SNHLY; CDR2 reads FYNNEI. The CDR3 is 11 residues long. With 8 bases removed from V and 5 bases from J, the gap between germline ends came to 6 bases. The chain's CDR3 is CASHQNEKLFF. The CDR3, as DNA: TGTGCCAGCCATCAGAATGAAAAACTGTTTTTT.

The rearrangement links TRBV19 to TRBJ1-5; 9 nucleotides line up with TRBD1. With V trimmed by 4 bases and J by 6 bases, 7 bases remained unmatched. Germline CDR1 reads LNHDA; CDR2 reads SQIVND (reference sequence). The CDR3 covers 15 residues. CDR3 bases: TGTGCCAGTAGTACCGCCGGGACAGGGTTTCAGCCCCAGCATTTT. Translation: CASSTAGTGFQPQHF.

The V and J genes are TRBV6-6 and TRBJ1-2; no reliable D call. The V end was cut by 6 bases, the J end by 6 bases, with 23 bases between. The CDR3 runs 16 residues. Germline CDR1 is MNHNY and CDR2 is SVGAGI (reference sequence). CDR3 protein: CASSNPGSPKEDGYTF. CDR3 DNA sequence: TGTGCCAGCAGCAACCCGGGCAGTCCTAAGGAGGATGGCTACACCTTC.

V gene TRBV9 combines with J gene TRBJ1-1, with 8 bases identical to TRBD1. The J segment lost 1 base and the V segment lost 0 bases, leaving 5 bases of the junction unmatched. CDR3 size: 16 residues. Germline V gene lookup returns CDR1 SGDLS and CDR2 YYNGEE. CDR3 loop: CASSVASQGANTEAFF. The CDR3 region has the DNA TGTGCCAGCAGCGTAGCTAGCCAGGGGGCGAACACTGAAGCTTTCTTT.

The chain's CDR3 is CASSLVVSEAFF. As DNA, the CDR3 is TGTGCCAGCAGTTTAGTGGTGTCTGAAGCTTTCTTT. The chain couples TRBV12-3 or TRBV12-4 to TRBJ1-1, with D unresolved. The V gene lost 1 base and the J gene lost 6 bases, with 6 bases spanning the gap. CDR3 length: 12 amino acids.

CDR3 in amino acids: CASSYMTRSNQPQHF. As DNA, the CDR3 is TGTGCCAGCAGTTACATGACACGTAGCAATCAGCCCCAGCATTTT. V and J are TRBV6-2 or TRBV6-3 and TRBJ1-5; the D is unclear. Per the germline V gene, CDR1 is MNHEY and CDR2 is SVGEGT. The length of the CDR3 is 15 residues. Trimming removed 2 bases from V and 0 bases from J, with 8 bases in between.

This chain's CDR3 is CASSLGRPVGPEQYF. The CDR3 DNA is TGCGCCAGCAGCTTAGGAAGACCCGTAGGCCCCGAGCAGTACTTC. The chain combines TRBV5-1 with TRBJ2-7; D gene unclear. With 2 bases removed from V and 6 bases from J, the gap between germline ends came to 18 bases. Germline assignment: CDR1 SGHRS and CDR2 YFSETQ. This CDR3 comprises 15 residues.

The chain recombines TRBV5-5 with TRBJ1-5; 8 bases map to TRBD1. From germline, CDR1 is SGHKS and CDR2 YYEKEE (reference sequence). The CDR3 contains 14 residues. V trimming: 6 bases; J trimming: 3 bases; junction bases outside the gene matches: 5. The CDR3 loop reads CASTLTGDNQPQHF. The CDR3 DNA sequence: TGTGCCAGCACCCTGACAGGGGACAATCAGCCCCAGCATTTT.